These T cell receptor beta chains were read from a single sample in a study of blood T cells in healthy people across ages. TCRdb called the 5' RACE reads again in MiXCR, with one record for every CDR3 protein. This repertoire shows 720,000 or so distinct CDR3 sequences, roughly 43% found once; its top ten account for about 32%. Sequenced input: blood. Receptor source: a man older than 75 in good health. The CDR3 runs from the conserved cysteine through the conserved F or W. A D gene is named only where the DNA matches it firmly. The size of a clone is reported for some rows only, either as once, few or many, or as a class for expanded clones.

j_call | clone_size | cdr3_length | v_call | d_call | cdr3_nt | cdr3_aa
TRBJ2-6 | . | 15 | TRBV4-3 | TRBD1 | TGCGCCAGCAGCCAAAGGACAGGTGGGGCCAACGTCCTGACTTTC | CASSQRTGGANVLTF
TRBJ2-3 | . | 13 | TRBV20-1 | TRBD2 | TGCAGTGCCTTAGCGGGCCGCACAGATACGCAGTATTTT | CSALAGRTDTQYF
TRBJ1-2 | few | 17 | TRBV9 | . | TGTGCCAGCAGCGTACGGAGGGACGGGGGTTTCTATGGCGGCTACACCTTC | CASSVRRDGGFYGGYTF
TRBJ1-1 | . | 15 | TRBV6-2/TRBV6-3 | . | TGTGCCAGCAGTCCTATGGGGACACAGAACACTGAAGCTTTCTTT | CASSPMGTQNTEAFF
TRBJ2-5 | . | 15 | TRBV6-6 | . | TGTGCCAGCATTCACGGGTCCTTAATCGGGGAGACCCAGGACTTC | CASIHGSLIGETQDF
TRBJ2-2 | . | 20 | TRBV29-1 | TRBD2 | TGCAGCGTTGTATATCCAAGCGGGAGTTCTACAAAGAGGTACACCGGGGAGCTGTTTTTT | CSVVYPSGSSTKRYTGELFF
TRBJ1-2 | . | 14 | TRBV15 | . | TGTGCCACCAGAGAGGGCAGCCCTAACTATGGCTACACCTTC | CATREGSPNYGYTF
TRBJ2-4 | . | 17 | TRBV5-1 | TRBD1 | TGCGCCAGCAGCACCGGGACAGGGGGGGCATGGGGAAACATTCAGTACTTC | CASSTGTGGAWGNIQYF
TRBJ1-2 | few | 14 | TRBV6-6 | TRBD1 | TGTGCCAGCAGGCCGGGACAGGGAGTCTCTGGCTACACCTTC | CASRPGQGVSGYTF
TRBJ1-1 | . | 15 | TRBV6-6 | . | TGTGCCAGCAGTGGTACGGGGCAAGTTAACACTGAAGCTTTCTTT | CASSGTGQVNTEAFF
TRBJ2-7 | many | 14 | TRBV29-1 | TRBD2 | TGCAGCGTTACCCAGGGAGGGGCCTCCTACGAGCAGTACTTC | CSVTQGGASYEQYF
TRBJ1-6 | . | 13 | TRBV20-1 | . | TGCAGTGCTAGACCTCCATCAGGAGATCCCCTCCACTTT | CSARPPSGDPLHF
TRBJ2-3 | . | 14 | TRBV12-5 | . | TGTGCTAGTAGCAAAGACAGAGCCACAGATACGCGGTATTTT | CASSKDRATDTRYF
TRBJ2-3 | many | 15 | TRBV4-2 | TRBD2 | TGTGCCAGCAGCCCGGGGACTACCCGGCCAGATACGCAGTATTTT | CASSPGTTRPDTQYF
TRBJ2-5 | . | 13 | TRBV7-8 | . | TGTGCCAGCAGCCGAGGGTCAGAAGAGACCCAGTACTTC | CASSRGSEETQYF
TRBJ2-1 | few | 13 | TRBV14 | . | TGTGCCAGCAGCCGGGGAAGACTTGTTGAGCAGTTCTTC | CASSRGRLVEQFF
TRBJ2-3 | few | 15 | TRBV20-1 | . | TGCAGTGCTAGAGGTCCGGGGTCTAGCACAGATACGCAGTATTTT | CSARGPGSSTDTQYF
TRBJ2-5 | . | 14 | TRBV11-2 | . | TGTGCCAGCAGCTCGACTAGGCGGTGGGAGACCCAGTACTTC | CASSSTRRWETQYF
TRBJ2-1 | few | 18 | TRBV10-3 | TRBD2 | TGTGCCATCAGTACGAGGACTAGCGGGAGTGGGGAACACAATGAGCAGTTCTTC | CAISTRTSGSGEHNEQFF
TRBJ2-7 | once | 16 | TRBV28 | TRBD2 | TGTGCCAGCAGTTTATTGGGGGGGACTGGAAACTACGAGCAGTACTTC | CASSLLGGTGNYEQYF
TRBJ2-1 | . | 14 | TRBV20-1 | . | TGCAGTGCTAGAGAAGCGACCGACTCTGGTGAGCAGTTCTTC | CSAREATDSGEQFF
TRBJ2-1 | . | 15 | TRBV15 | TRBD2 | TGTGCCACCAGCACCATAGCGGGAGGGAACCATGAGCAGTTCTTC | CATSTIAGGNHEQFF
TRBJ2-5 | . | 13 | TRBV28 | . | TGTGCCAGCACCTCCGGGAGAAGGGAGACCCAGTACTTC | CASTSGRRETQYF
TRBJ2-3 | many | 13 | TRBV29-1 | TRBD2 | TGCAGCGCCGGGACTAGCAGCACAGATACGCAGTATTTT | CSAGTSSTDTQYF
TRBJ2-5 | few | 15 | TRBV28 | . | TGTGCCAGCAGTTCCCATACTAGCATGGGAGAGACCCAGTACTTC | CASSSHTSMGETQYF
TRBJ2-1 | . | 16 | TRBV9 | TRBD2 | TGTGCCAGTAGCGTAGCCGGGAGGAGGTCCTACAATGAGCAGTTCTTC | CASSVAGRRSYNEQFF
TRBJ2-7 | . | 15 | TRBV6-1 | TRBD1 | TGTGCCAGCAGTGTTTCGGACAGGGGGGGGTACGAGCAGTACTTC | CASSVSDRGGYEQYF
TRBJ2-6 | . | 17 | TRBV3-1 | . | TGTGCCAGCAGCCGGGGACAACCCTCCTCTGGGGCCAACGTCCTGACTTTC | CASSRGQPSSGANVLTF
TRBJ2-2 | once | 16 | TRBV11-3 | . | TGTGCCAGCAGCCCATCGTCCGGCGTGCGCACCGGGGAGCTGTTTTTT | CASSPSSGVRTGELFF
TRBJ2-5 | few | 12 | TRBV7-2 | . | TGTGCCAGCAGCTTGAGTGAACTGACCCAGTACTTC | CASSLSELTQYF
TRBJ1-5 | . | 17 | TRBV7-8 | TRBD1 | TGTGCCAGCAGCCCGACGGTACGGAGGGGGCTTTATCAGCCCCAGCATTTT | CASSPTVRRGLYQPQHF
TRBJ2-5 | . | 16 | TRBV7-2 | . | TGTGCCAGCAGCCCAAAGGTTAGGACGATGAGGGAGACCCAGTACTTC | CASSPKVRTMRETQYF
TRBJ1-1 | many | 16 | TRBV28 | TRBD1 | TGTGCCAGCAGTGCCGGGACAGGGGGCTTGGGGACTGAAGCTTTCTTT | CASSAGTGGLGTEAFF
TRBJ1-1 | . | 15 | TRBV20-1 | TRBD1 | TGTAGTGCTGGAGACAGGGGGGGTGCGACCACTGAAGCTTTCTTT | CSAGDRGGATTEAFF
TRBJ2-5 | . | 16 | TRBV14 | TRBD1 | TGTGCCAGCAGCCGACGACAGGGTGGCCCTCAAGAGACCCAGTACTTC | CASSRRQGGPQETQYF
TRBJ2-5 | . | 14 | TRBV18 | . | TGTGCCAGCTCAGCTCAAGGCATGCAAGAGACCCAGTACTTC | CASSAQGMQETQYF
TRBJ2-7 | . | 14 | TRBV28 | TRBD1 | TGTGCCAGCAGCAAAGGACAGGGGTTCGGCGAGCAGTACTTC | CASSKGQGFGEQYF
TRBJ2-5 | once | 14 | TRBV5-1 | . | TGCGCCAGCACCTTCGGGCAGATCCAAGAGACCCAGTACTTC | CASTFGQIQETQYF
TRBJ2-7 | . | 14 | TRBV12-3/TRBV12-4 | . | TGTGCCAGCAGTTTTACAGACGCAACCTACGAGCAGTACTTC | CASSFTDATYEQYF
TRBJ2-3 | . | 14 | TRBV20-1 | TRBD2 | TGCAGTGCTAGAGATCTAGCGGCTACAGATACGCAGTATTTT | CSARDLAATDTQYF
TRBJ2-2 | . | 14 | TRBV12-3/TRBV12-4 | . | TGTGCCAGCAGTGTAGGGTCTAACACCGGGGAGCTGTTTTTT | CASSVGSNTGELFF
TRBJ2-1 | . | 17 | TRBV28 | TRBD1 | TGTGCCAGCAGTTCTCCCCCAGGACAGGGATCCTACAATGAGCAGTTCTTC | CASSSPPGQGSYNEQFF
TRBJ2-6 | few | 14 | TRBV6-1 | . | TGTGCCAGCATGGGGACAACTGGGGCCAACGTCCTGACTTTC | CASMGTTGANVLTF
TRBJ2-3 | few | 17 | TRBV3-1 | TRBD2 | TGTGCCAGCAGCCAAGATCAACTAGCGGGGGGCACAGATACGCAGTATTTT | CASSQDQLAGGTDTQYF
TRBJ2-1 | . | 18 | TRBV3-1 | . | TGTGCCAGCAGCCGTCTGAGCCGCGGGGACACCTACTACAATGAGCAGTTCTTC | CASSRLSRGDTYYNEQFF
TRBJ2-1 | . | 12 | TRBV6-2/TRBV6-3 | . | TGTGCCAGCAGGCCGACCTACAATGAGCAGTTCTTC | CASRPTYNEQFF
TRBJ2-2 | . | 15 | TRBV20-1 | . | TGCAGTGCTATACTCTCCCTCGGGTACTCGGGGGAGCTGTTTTTT | CSAILSLGYSGELFF
TRBJ2-5 | . | 15 | TRBV7-9 | . | TGTGCCAGCAGCCCCCGGACAGAGCCCCAAGAGACCCAGTACTTC | CASSPRTEPQETQYF
TRBJ2-7 | few | 14 | TRBV27 | . | TGTGCCAGCAGTTTGAGCAGGGTAAGCTACGAGCAGTACTTC | CASSLSRVSYEQYF
TRBJ2-5 | many | 12 | TRBV7-2 | . | TGTGCCAGCAGCCTCAACACCGAGACCCAGTACTTC | CASSLNTETQYF
TRBJ2-5 | few | 15 | TRBV4-1 | . | TGCGCCAGCAGCCGACAGACGGGCTCAGGGGAGACCCAGTACTTC | CASSRQTGSGETQYF
TRBJ2-1 | . | 17 | TRBV7-8 | TRBD1 | TGTGCCAGCAGCTTCTTCCCCAAGACGGGGACAGACAATGAGCAGTTCTTC | CASSFFPKTGTDNEQFF
TRBJ2-7 | . | 14 | TRBV20-1 | . | TGCAGTGCTGCACGGCGGGGTGGCTCCTACGAGCAGTACTTC | CSAARRGGSYEQYF
TRBJ2-2 | . | 15 | TRBV12-3/TRBV12-4 | TRBD2 | TGTGCCAGCATGAAGGCGGGAGGGGACACCGGGGAGCTGTTTTTT | CASMKAGGDTGELFF
TRBJ1-5 | few | 20 | TRBV14 | TRBD1 | TGTGCCAGCAGCCAAGAGAATAAGGGACAGTTTAGGATTTGTCATCAGCCCCAGCATTTT | CASSQENKGQFRICHQPQHF
TRBJ2-5 | few | 16 | TRBV11-2 | . | TGTGCCAGCAGCTCCCCGGTCGGGGTGGAGATGGAGACCCAGTACTTC | CASSSPVGVEMETQYF